One sample yielded the 27 T cell receptor beta chains listed below, sequenced in a study of OX40 agonist ivuxolimab in advanced cancers. Clones were read by immunoSEQ multiplex PCR, and TCRdb kept only the in-frame ones, dropping some. The sample has tens of thousands of clones; over 80% are singletons. The sample in question was CD4+ or CD8+ T cells sorted from blood, obtained in a trial of the OX40 agonist ivuxolimab. These receptors all come from an adult with an advanced solid tumor such as melanoma, head and neck, liver or kidney cancer.

The chain joins TRBV7-9 to TRBJ1-4; tentative D call: TRBD1 (6 bases). CDR3 length: 15 residues. Germline assignment: CDR1 SEHNR and CDR2 FQNEAQ (reference sequence). Deletions cut 0 bases from V and 7 bases from J, with 12 bases between. For the CDR3, the DNA is TGTGCCAGCAGCTTAGCCACAGGGATCGGTGAAAAACTGTTTTTT. Its protein is CASSLATGIGEKLFF. The full variable domain, with the rest looked up from reference TRBV7-9 and TRBJ1-4, is DTGVSQNPRHKITKRGQNVTFRCDPISEHNRLYWYRQTLGQGPEFLTYFQNEAQLEKSRLLSDRFSAERPKGSFSTLEIQRTEQGDSAMYLCASSLATGIGEKLFFGSGTQLSVL.

The genes are TRBV5-6 and TRBJ2-3, with D tentatively TRBD2 (5 bases). The germline V gene encodes CDR1 SGHDT and CDR2 YYEEEE. The germline V and J ends were trimmed by 2 bases and 0 bases, with 7 bases remaining between them. This CDR3 comprises 14 residues. CDR3 in amino acids: CASSFGRSTDTQYF. Here the CDR3 DNA reads TGTGCCAGCAGCTTTGGGAGAAGCACAGATACGCAGTATTTT.

The chain carries TRBV29-1 and TRBJ2-5, with D unclear. The CDR3 runs to 12 residues. Trimming stripped 1 base from V and 2 bases from J, with 5 bases between. Germline loops: CDR1 SQVTM, CDR2 ANQGSEA. CDR3 loop: CSVEGLQETQYF. The CDR3 DNA is TGCAGCGTTGAAGGCTTACAAGAGACCCAGTACTTC.

This chain links TRBV7-2 with TRBJ2-1; D is undetermined. Germline lookup yields CDR1 SGHTA and CDR2 FQGNSA. CDR3 length: 11 amino acids. V shed 5 bases and J shed 4 bases, with 3 bases lying between them. CDR3 amino acids: CASSPYNEQFF. The CDR3 region has the DNA TGTGCCAGCAGCCCATACAATGAGCAGTTCTTC.

V is TRBV4-1 and J is TRBJ2-2; 10 positions agree with TRBD2. CDR1 and CDR2 from the germline V gene are MGHRA and YSYEKL. The junction had 16 bases not matched to a gene; V was cut back by 4 bases and J by 8 bases. There are 18 residues in the CDR3. The CDR3 sequence: CASSPPAGLAGEEGELFF. The CDR3 region has the DNA TGCGCCAGCAGCCCTCCGGCGGGGCTAGCGGGAGAGGAGGGGGAGCTGTTTTTT.

In this sample, this clone turned up a few times. The J gene is TRBJ2-7, the V gene TRBV6-1, with unresolved D. V was trimmed by 0 bases and J by 4 bases, leaving 4 bases between them. Germline lookup yields CDR1 MNHNS and CDR2 SASEGT. CDR3 length: 12 residues. The DNA of the CDR3 is TGTGCCAGCAGTGAAGCCGGATACGAGCAGTACTTC. This sequence encodes CASSEAGYEQYF.

V and J are TRBV9 and TRBJ2-3, with D hard to call. Looked up from germline, CDR1 is SGDLS and CDR2 is YYNGEE. The germline V and J ends were trimmed by 4 bases and 1 base, with 13 bases remaining between them. The CDR3 has 15 amino acids. The CDR3 bases are TGTGCCAGCAGCCCATCGTACCCAGGCACAGATACGCAGTATTTT. Protein: CASSPSYPGTDTQYF.

The chain couples TRBV11-2 to TRBJ2-2; D call uncertain. CDR1 and CDR2 from the germline V gene are SGHAT and FQNNGV. The V gene lost 8 bases and the J gene lost 7 bases, with 5 bases spanning the gap. This CDR3 region has 10 residues. The chain's CDR3 is CASGFGELFF. CDR3 sequence (DNA): TGTGCCAGCGGATTCGGGGAGCTGTTTTTT.

In its sample, this clone was seen once. The CDR3 DNA reads as TGCGCCAGCAGCTTGGTAACGTTACAAGAGACCCAGTACTTC. It encodes CASSLVTLQETQYF. This chain links TRBV5-1 with TRBJ2-5, with D unclear. This CDR3 spans 14 amino acids. Germline-derived CDR1 and CDR2 are SGHRS and YFSETQ. V dropped 0 bases and J dropped 2 bases, with 8 bases sitting between them.

The rearrangement uses TRBV2 and TRBJ2-5, with TRBD1 matching over 7 bases. Germline V CDR1 and CDR2: SNHLY, FYNNEI. With V trimmed by 7 bases and J by 12 bases, 11 bases remained unmatched. The CDR3 sequence is 12 residues long. DNA for the CDR3: TGTGCCAGCACCTGGGACAGCCAGCTGGAGTACTTC. Residues: CASTWDSQLEYF.

The chain joins TRBV5-1 to TRBJ1-1, with D unresolved. Germline CDR1 and CDR2: SGHRS and YFSETQ. The CDR3 length is 15 residues. With 4 bases removed from V and 7 bases from J, the gap between germline ends came to 20 bases. CDR3 DNA sequence: TGCGCCAGCAGCCAGTCCCGTGAACGCAATAGTGAAGCTTTCTTT. Protein sequence: CASSQSRERNSEAFF. The full variable domain, its missing parts supplied by reference TRBV5-1 and TRBJ1-1, is KAGVTQTPRYLIKTRGQQVTLSCSPISGHRSVSWYQQTPGQGLQFLFEYFSETQRNKGNFPGRFSGRQFSNSRSEMNVSTLELGDSALYLCASSQSRERNSEAFFGQGTRLTVV.

This clone appeared once. The V and J genes are TRBV7-2 and TRBJ2-7; D uncertain. Deletions cut 3 bases from V and 6 bases from J, with 12 bases between. This CDR3 has 13 residues. Looked up from germline, CDR1 is SGHTA and CDR2 is FQGNSA. In nucleotides, the CDR3 is TGTGCCAGCAGCTTTAATCAAGGCGGCGAGCAGTACTTC. It encodes CASSFNQGGEQYF.

This clone appeared once. V usage is TRBV5-4 and J usage is TRBJ1-6; the D gene is possibly TRBD1 (5 bases). The CDR3 sequence is 15 residues long. Trimming removed 4 bases from V and 3 bases from J, with 11 bases in between. Germline V gene data show CDR1 as SGHNT and CDR2 as YYREEE (reference sequence). CDR3 region: CASSSTGNYNSPLHF. As DNA, the CDR3 is TGTGCCAGCAGCAGTACAGGAAACTATAATTCACCCCTCCACTTT.

The chain is built from TRBV7-7 and TRBJ1-2; the match to TRBD1 covers 7 bases. Germline V gives CDR1 SSHAT, CDR2 FNYEAQ (reference sequence). After removal of 5 bases from V and 2 bases from J, the junction contained 14 bases not matched to a gene. The CDR3 runs 17 residues. In DNA, the CDR3 is TGTGCCAGCAGCCCACCGCTCACCCCGGGACAGAACTATGGCTACACCTTC. It translates to CASSPPLTPGQNYGYTF.

The chain couples TRBV7-7 to TRBJ2-3, with 13 bases matching TRBD2. The trim removed 1 base at V and 6 bases at J, leaving 4 bases unmatched. The length of the CDR3 is 16 residues. The germline V gene has CDR1 SSHAT and CDR2 FNYEAQ (reference sequence). The CDR3 reads CASSLGTSGGGDTQYF. The CDR3 bases are TGTGCCAGCAGCTTAGGGACTAGCGGGGGCGGGGATACGCAGTATTTT.

The CDR3: CASSPSLNTEAFF. CDR3 sequence (DNA): TGTGCCAGCTCACCGTCGTTGAACACTGAAGCTTTCTTT. The genes are TRBV18 and TRBJ1-1; D remains unclear. This CDR3 is 13 amino acids long. The V and J ends lost 3 bases and 0 bases respectively, with 5 bases between them. The germline V gene has CDR1 KGHSH and CDR2 LQKENI.

In its sample, this clone was seen once. The chain joins TRBV5-1 to TRBJ1-3; no clear D gene. Germline loops: CDR1 SGHRS, CDR2 YFSETQ. This CDR3 region has 16 residues. V lost 3 bases to trimming and J lost 2 bases, with 15 bases between them. The CDR3 DNA sequence: TGCGCCAGCAGCTCCTTCACGGGAGGCGCTGGAAACACCATATATTTT. Translation: CASSSFTGGAGNTIYF.

The V gene is TRBV30, the J gene TRBJ1-4, with D perhaps TRBD1 (5 bases). The CDR3 is 13 residues long. Trimming removed 6 bases from V and 5 bases from J, with 13 bases in between. Per germline, CDR1 GTSNPN and CDR2 SVGIG (reference sequence). In DNA, the CDR3 is TGTGCCTGCACAAGGGGCGTCAATGAAAAACTGTTTTTT. Translated: CACTRGVNEKLFF. Full variable domain (remainder filled in from reference TRBV30 and TRBJ1-4): SQTIHQWPATLVQPVGSPLSLECTVEGTSNPNLYWYRQAAGRGLQLLFYSVGIGQISSEVPQNLSASRPQDRQFILSSKKLLLSDSGFYLCACTRGVNEKLFFGSGTQLSVL.

CDR3 protein: CASSNRTVTGELFF. The CDR3 DNA is TGTGCCAGCAGCAATCGGACAGTAACCGGGGAGCTGTTTTTT. The chain links TRBV7-9 to TRBJ2-2, with a possible D match to TRBD1 (6 bases). Germline V lookup: CDR1 SEHNR, CDR2 FQNEAQ (reference sequence). Trimming took 5 bases from V and 5 from J, leaving 12 bases between them. The CDR3 spans 14 residues.

This clone was observed once. The chain employs TRBV19 and TRBJ1-1; D is unclear. V was trimmed by 1 base and J by 5 bases, leaving 11 bases between them. From germline, CDR1 is LNHDA and CDR2 SQIVND (reference sequence). This CDR3 spans 14 amino acids. CDR3 residues: CASSIGKGGTEAFF. DNA for the CDR3: TGTGCCAGTAGTATAGGGAAGGGCGGGACTGAAGCTTTCTTT.

Regarding this clone: This specimen includes other DNA sequences encoding the same CDR3. The chain is built from TRBV18 and TRBJ2-7, with no clear D. The V gene's germline CDR1 is KGHSH and CDR2 LQKENI. V gave up 6 bases and J gave up 1 base, with 7 bases separating them. The CDR3 length is 12 residues. The CDR3 here is CASSPGSYEQYF. In DNA, the CDR3 is TGTGCCAGCTCCCCCGGTTCCTACGAGCAGTACTTC.

The V and J genes are TRBV5-1 and TRBJ2-5; 14 positions agree with TRBD2. Unmatched junction bases numbered 3, after V lost 0 bases and J lost 5 bases. CDR3 length: 16 residues. Germline CDR1 reads SGHRS; CDR2 reads YFSETQ. The CDR3, as DNA: TGCGCCAGCAGCTTGGGACTAGCGGGAGGGCAGGAGACCCAGTACTTC. Amino acids: CASSLGLAGGQETQYF.

This chain joins TRBV7-9 and TRBJ2-6; the D gene is possibly TRBD1 (5 bases). Germline-derived CDR1 and CDR2 are SEHNR and FQNEAQ (reference sequence). The CDR3 consists of 17 residues. Trimming left V 5 bases short and J 0 bases short, with 14 bases between. In nucleotides, the CDR3 is TGTGCCAGCAGCAGACAGAGCCTAACCTCTGGGGCCAACGTCCTGACTTTC. It encodes CASSRQSLTSGANVLTF.

The V call is TRBV25-1, the J call TRBJ2-5; D gene uncertain. V lost 6 bases and J 1 base, leaving 3 bases between the germline ends. The CDR3 is made up of 11 amino acids. Germline lookup yields CDR1 MGHDK and CDR2 SYGVNS. The CDR3 coding sequence is TGTGCCAGCAGGGGCCAAGAGACCCAGTACTTC. Translated, it gives CASRGQETQYF.

This sequence joins TRBV9 and TRBJ2-1; D not resolved. The V end was cut by 2 bases, the J end by 3 bases, with 9 bases between. Per germline, CDR1 SGDLS and CDR2 YYNGEE. The CDR3 covers 14 residues. The CDR3 DNA reads as TGTGCCAGCAGCGTGGCAGCCCTCTACAATGAGCAGTTCTTC. Its protein product is CASSVAALYNEQFF.

The rearrangement uses TRBV7-3 and TRBJ2-3; TRBD2 aligns across 7 bases. V was clipped by 4 bases and J by 3 bases; unmatched bases: 7. Germline CDR1 is SGHTA and CDR2 is FQGTGA. This CDR3 region has 15 residues. The chain's CDR3 is CASSSTSVGTDTQYF. CDR3 sequence (DNA): TGTGCCAGCAGCTCCACTAGCGTCGGGACAGATACGCAGTATTTT. Drawing the rest from reference TRBV7-3 and TRBJ2-3, the complete variable domain is GAGVSQTPSNKVTEKGKYVELRCDPISGHTALYWYRQSLGQGPEFLIYFQGTGAADDSGLPNDRFFAVRPEGSVSTLKIQRTERGDSAVYLCASSSTSVGTDTQYFGPGTRLTVL.

The table lists this clone with a count of one. The gene calls are TRBV6-5 and TRBJ2-1; D remains unclear. V was cut by 0 bases and J by 7 bases, with 7 bases left in between. Germline V CDR1 and CDR2: MNHEY, SVGAGI. The CDR3 runs 13 residues. For the CDR3, the DNA is TGTGCCAGCAGTTACTCGGTGGAAAATGAGCAGTTCTTC. Translating gives CASSYSVENEQFF.